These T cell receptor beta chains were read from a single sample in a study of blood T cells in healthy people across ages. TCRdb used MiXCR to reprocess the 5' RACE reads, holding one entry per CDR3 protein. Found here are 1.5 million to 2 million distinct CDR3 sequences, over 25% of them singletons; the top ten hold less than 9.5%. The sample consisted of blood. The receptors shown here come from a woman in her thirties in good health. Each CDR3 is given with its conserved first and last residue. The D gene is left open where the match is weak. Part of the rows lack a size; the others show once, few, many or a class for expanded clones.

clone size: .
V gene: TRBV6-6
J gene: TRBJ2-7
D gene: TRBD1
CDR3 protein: CASRSTGGGDEQYF
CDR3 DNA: TGTGCCAGCAGATCCACAGGGGGCGGCGACGAGCAGTACTTC

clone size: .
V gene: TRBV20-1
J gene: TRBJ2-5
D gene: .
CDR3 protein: CSASDDSRETQYF
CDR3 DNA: TGCAGTGCTAGTGATGACTCTCGAGAGACCCAGTACTTC

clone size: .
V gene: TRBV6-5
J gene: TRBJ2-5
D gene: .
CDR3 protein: CASSYSNRVQETQYF
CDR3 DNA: TGTGCCAGCAGTTACTCGAACAGAGTCCAAGAGACCCAGTACTTC

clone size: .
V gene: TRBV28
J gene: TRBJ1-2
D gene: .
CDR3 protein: CASRANGGYTF
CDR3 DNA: TGTGCCAGCAGGGCGAATGGTGGCTACACCTTC

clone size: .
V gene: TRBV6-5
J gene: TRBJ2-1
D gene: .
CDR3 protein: CASSYLGTQFF
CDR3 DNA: TGTGCCAGCAGTTACCTTGGGACCCAGTTCTTC

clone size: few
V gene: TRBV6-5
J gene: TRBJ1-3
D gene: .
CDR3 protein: CASSYSGTFNSGNTIYF
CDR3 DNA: TGTGCCAGCAGTTACTCCGGGACTTTTAACTCTGGAAACACCATATATTTT

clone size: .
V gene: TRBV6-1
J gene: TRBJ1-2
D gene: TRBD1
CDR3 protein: CASSDVTGVYGYTF
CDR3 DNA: TGTGCCAGCAGTGACGTGACAGGGGTCTATGGCTACACCTTC

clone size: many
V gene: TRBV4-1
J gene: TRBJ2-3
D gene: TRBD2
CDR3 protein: CASSVRTSGASTDTQYF
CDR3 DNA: TGCGCCAGCAGTGTAAGGACTAGCGGGGCTAGCACAGATACGCAGTATTTT

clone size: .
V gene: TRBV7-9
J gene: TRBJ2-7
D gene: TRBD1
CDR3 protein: CASSSANCDWDRPYEQYF
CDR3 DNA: TGTGCCAGCAGCTCGGCCAATTGCGACTGGGACAGACCCTACGAGCAGTACTTC

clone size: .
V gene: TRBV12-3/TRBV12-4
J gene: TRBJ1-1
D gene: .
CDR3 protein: CANTTTGTEAFF
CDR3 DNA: TGTGCCAACACCACAACAGGCACTGAAGCTTTCTTT

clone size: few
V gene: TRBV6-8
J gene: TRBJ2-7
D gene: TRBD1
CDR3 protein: CASSPSGTGSEQYF
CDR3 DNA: TGTGCCAGCAGTCCTTCCGGGACAGGCTCCGAGCAGTACTTC

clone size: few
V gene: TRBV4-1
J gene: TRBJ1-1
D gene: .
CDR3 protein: CASSLQTSYTEAFF
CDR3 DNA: TGCGCCAGCAGCCTACAAACAAGCTACACTGAAGCTTTCTTT

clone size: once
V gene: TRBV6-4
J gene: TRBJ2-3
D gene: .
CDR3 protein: CASSDLDNTDTQYF
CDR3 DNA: TGTGCCAGCAGTGACCTGGACAACACAGATACGCAGTATTTT

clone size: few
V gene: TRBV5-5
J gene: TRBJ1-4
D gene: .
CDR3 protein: CASSFRTERNEKLFF
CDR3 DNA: TGTGCCAGCAGCTTTCGTACAGAGCGAAATGAAAAACTGTTTTTT

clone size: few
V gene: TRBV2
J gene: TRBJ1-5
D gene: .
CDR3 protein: CATRRGDNQPQHF
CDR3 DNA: TGTGCCACCCGTCGGGGGGACAACCAGCCCCAGCATTTT

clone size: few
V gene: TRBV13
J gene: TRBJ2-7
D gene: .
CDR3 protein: CASPGARSYEQYF
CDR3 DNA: TGTGCCAGTCCTGGCGCGCGGTCCTACGAGCAGTACTTC

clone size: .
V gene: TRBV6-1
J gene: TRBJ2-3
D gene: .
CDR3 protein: CASSVIWRGPTDTQYF
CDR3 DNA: TGTGCCAGCAGTGTGATCTGGCGGGGGCCCACAGATACGCAGTATTTT

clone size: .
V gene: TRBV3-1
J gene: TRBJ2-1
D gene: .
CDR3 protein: CASSQDSWGPHNEQFF
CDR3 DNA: TGTGCCAGCAGCCAAGATAGCTGGGGCCCCCACAATGAGCAGTTCTTC

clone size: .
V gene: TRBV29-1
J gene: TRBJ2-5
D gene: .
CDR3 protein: CSIEFGYNEQYF
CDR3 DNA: TGCAGCATTGAGTTCGGGTACAATGAGCAGTACTTC

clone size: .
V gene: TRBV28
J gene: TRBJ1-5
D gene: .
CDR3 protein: CASSLVALPPQHF
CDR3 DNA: TGTGCCAGCAGTTTAGTCGCCCTCCCGCCCCAGCATTTT

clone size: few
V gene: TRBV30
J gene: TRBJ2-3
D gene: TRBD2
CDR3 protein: CAWSGVAGGPRDTQYF
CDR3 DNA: TGTGCCTGGAGTGGCGTAGCGGGGGGGCCGAGAGATACGCAGTATTTT

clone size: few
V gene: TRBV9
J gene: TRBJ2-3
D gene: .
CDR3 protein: CASSARDGNEVDTQYF
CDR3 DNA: TGTGCCAGCAGCGCCCGGGACGGGAACGAGGTAGATACGCAGTATTTT

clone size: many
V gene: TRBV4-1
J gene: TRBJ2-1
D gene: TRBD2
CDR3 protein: CASSQVLGLAGLEQFF
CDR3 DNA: TGCGCCAGCAGCCAAGTGCTGGGGCTAGCGGGGCTTGAGCAGTTCTTC

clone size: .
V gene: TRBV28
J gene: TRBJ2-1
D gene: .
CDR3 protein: CASSPPQGGFGEQFF
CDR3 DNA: TGTGCCAGCAGTCCCCCACAGGGGGGGTTTGGTGAGCAGTTCTTC

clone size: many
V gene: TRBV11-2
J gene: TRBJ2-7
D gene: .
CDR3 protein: CASSTTGNEQYF
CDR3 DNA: TGTGCCAGCAGCACAACAGGGAACGAGCAGTACTTC

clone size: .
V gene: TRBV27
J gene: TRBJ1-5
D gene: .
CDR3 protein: CASSPSWSQPQHF
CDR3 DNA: TGTGCCAGCAGTCCGTCGTGGTCTCAGCCCCAGCATTTT

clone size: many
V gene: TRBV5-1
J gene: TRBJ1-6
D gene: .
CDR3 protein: CASSLVSGFYNSPLHF
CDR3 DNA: TGCGCCAGCAGCTTGGTTTCAGGGTTCTATAATTCACCCCTCCACTTT

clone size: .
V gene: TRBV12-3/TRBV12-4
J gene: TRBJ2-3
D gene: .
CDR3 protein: CASSFGGERTDTQYF
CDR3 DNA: TGTGCCAGCAGTTTCGGGGGAGAGCGCACAGATACGCAGTATTTT

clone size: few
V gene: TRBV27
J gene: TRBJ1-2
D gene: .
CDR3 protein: CASSLNVVGGYTF
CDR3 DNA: TGTGCCAGCAGTTTAAATGTGGTTGGTGGCTACACCTTC

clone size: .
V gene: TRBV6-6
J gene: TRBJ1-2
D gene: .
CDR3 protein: CASSTAAWVTF
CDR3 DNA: TGTGCCAGCAGCACTGCAGCCTGGGTCACCTTC

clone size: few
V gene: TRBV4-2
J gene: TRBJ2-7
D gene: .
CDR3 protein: CASSQDTSGTSLTYEQYF
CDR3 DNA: TGTGCCAGCAGCCAAGACACGTCAGGAACTAGCTTGACCTACGAGCAGTACTTC

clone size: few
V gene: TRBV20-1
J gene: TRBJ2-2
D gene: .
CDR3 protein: CSARGGEVGTGELFF
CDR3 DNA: TGCAGTGCTAGAGGTGGGGAAGTCGGCACCGGGGAGCTGTTTTTT

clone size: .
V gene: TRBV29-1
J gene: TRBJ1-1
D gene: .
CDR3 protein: CSVDWDTEAFF
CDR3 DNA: TGCAGCGTTGATTGGGACACTGAAGCTTTCTTT

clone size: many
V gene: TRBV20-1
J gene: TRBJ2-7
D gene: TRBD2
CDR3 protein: CSAVKGLAETYEQYF
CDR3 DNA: TGCAGTGCCGTAAAAGGACTAGCGGAGACCTACGAGCAGTACTTC

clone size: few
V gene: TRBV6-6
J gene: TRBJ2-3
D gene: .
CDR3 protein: CASSYGGASDTQYF
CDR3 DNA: TGTGCCAGCAGTTACGGGGGGGCCTCTGATACGCAGTATTTT

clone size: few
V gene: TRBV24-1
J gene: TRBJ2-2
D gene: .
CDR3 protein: CATSLGQPNTGELFF
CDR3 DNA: TGTGCCACCAGTCTTGGACAGCCGAACACCGGGGAGCTGTTTTTT

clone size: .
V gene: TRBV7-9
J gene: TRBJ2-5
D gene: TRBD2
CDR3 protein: CASSQRKASGRHQETQYF
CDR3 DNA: TGTGCCAGCAGCCAAAGGAAGGCTAGCGGGAGACACCAAGAGACCCAGTACTTC

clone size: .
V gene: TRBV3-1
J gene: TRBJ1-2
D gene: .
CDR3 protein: CASSQEGPGASYGYTF
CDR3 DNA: TGTGCCAGCAGCCAAGAGGGTCCGGGGGCCTCCTATGGCTACACCTTC

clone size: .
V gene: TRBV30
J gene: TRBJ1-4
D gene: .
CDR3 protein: CAWSFRQEKLFF
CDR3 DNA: TGTGCCTGGAGTTTCCGACAGGAAAAACTGTTTTTT

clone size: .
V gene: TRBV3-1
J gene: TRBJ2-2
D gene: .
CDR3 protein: CASSQEATRNSNTGELFF
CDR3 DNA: TGTGCCAGCAGCCAAGAGGCTACTAGGAATTCGAACACCGGGGAGCTGTTTTTT

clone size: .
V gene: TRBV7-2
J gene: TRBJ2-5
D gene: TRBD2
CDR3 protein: CASSSQAGVVGVETQYF
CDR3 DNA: TGTGCCAGCAGCTCCCAAGCGGGAGTCGTGGGGGTGGAGACCCAGTACTTC

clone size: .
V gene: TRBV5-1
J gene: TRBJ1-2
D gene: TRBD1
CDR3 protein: CASNLGQGNGYTF
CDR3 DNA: TGCGCCAGCAATCTCGGACAGGGTAATGGCTACACCTTC

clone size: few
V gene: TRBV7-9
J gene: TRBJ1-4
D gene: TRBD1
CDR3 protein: CASSSPLDRGDEKLFF
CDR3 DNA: TGTGCCAGCAGCTCTCCGTTGGACAGGGGGGATGAAAAACTGTTTTTT

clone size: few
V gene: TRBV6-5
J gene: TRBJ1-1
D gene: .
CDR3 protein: CASSPNPGRRTTEAFF
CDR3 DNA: TGTGCCAGCAGTCCCAACCCAGGGAGACGCACCACTGAAGCTTTCTTT

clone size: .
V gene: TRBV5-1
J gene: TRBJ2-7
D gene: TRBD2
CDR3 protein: CASSLEDSGSHEQYF
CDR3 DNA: TGCGCCAGCAGCTTGGAGGATAGCGGGAGCCACGAGCAGTACTTC

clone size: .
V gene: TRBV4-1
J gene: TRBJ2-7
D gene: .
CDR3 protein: CASSPNDVSFEQYF
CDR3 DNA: TGCGCCAGCAGCCCAAACGACGTTAGCTTCGAGCAGTACTTC

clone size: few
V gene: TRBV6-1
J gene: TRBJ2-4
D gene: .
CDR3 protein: CASSKQTPVAKNIQYF
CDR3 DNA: TGTGCCAGCAGTAAACAGACCCCAGTAGCCAAAAACATTCAGTACTTC

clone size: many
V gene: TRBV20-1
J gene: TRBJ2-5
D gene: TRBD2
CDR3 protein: CSARGLAGGPGTQYF
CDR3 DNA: TGCAGTGCTAGAGGGCTAGCGGGAGGGCCAGGGACCCAGTACTTC

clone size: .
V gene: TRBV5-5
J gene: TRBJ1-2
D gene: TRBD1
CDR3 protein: CASSPRFDRGPVGYTF
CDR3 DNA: TGTGCCAGCAGCCCCCGATTCGACAGGGGGCCGGTCGGCTACACCTTC

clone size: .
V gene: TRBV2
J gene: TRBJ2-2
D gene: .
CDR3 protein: CASRPPGTRGTGELFF
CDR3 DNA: TGTGCCAGCAGGCCGCCGGGGACTCGAGGCACCGGGGAGCTGTTTTTT

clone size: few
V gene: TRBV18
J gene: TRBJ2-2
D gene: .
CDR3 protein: CASSLSANTGELFF
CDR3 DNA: TGTGCCAGCTCACTCAGCGCGAACACCGGGGAGCTGTTTTTT

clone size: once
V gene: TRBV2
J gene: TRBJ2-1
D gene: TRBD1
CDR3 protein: CASSERDRVYNEQFF
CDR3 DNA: TGTGCCAGCAGTGAAAGGGACAGGGTATACAATGAGCAGTTCTTC

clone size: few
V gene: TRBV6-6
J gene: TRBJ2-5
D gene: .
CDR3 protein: CASEDGAETQYF
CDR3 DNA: TGTGCCAGTGAAGACGGGGCAGAGACCCAGTACTTC

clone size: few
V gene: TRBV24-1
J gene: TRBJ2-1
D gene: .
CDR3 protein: CATSDGSHNEQFF
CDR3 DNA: TGTGCCACCAGTGATGGGTCTCACAATGAGCAGTTCTTC

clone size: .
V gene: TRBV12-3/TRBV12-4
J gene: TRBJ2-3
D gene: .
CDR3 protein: CASSSAGAIDAQYF
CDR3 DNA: TGTGCCAGCAGTTCCGCAGGGGCGATAGATGCGCAGTATTTT

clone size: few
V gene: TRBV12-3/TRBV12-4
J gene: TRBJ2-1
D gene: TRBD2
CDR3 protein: CASRESGSGPNEQFF
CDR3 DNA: TGTGCCAGCCGGGAAAGCGGGAGTGGGCCCAATGAGCAGTTCTTC

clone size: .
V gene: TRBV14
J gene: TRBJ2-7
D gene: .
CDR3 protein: CASSQAAGYYEQYF
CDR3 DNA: TGTGCCAGCAGCCAAGCGGCGGGTTACTACGAGCAGTACTTC